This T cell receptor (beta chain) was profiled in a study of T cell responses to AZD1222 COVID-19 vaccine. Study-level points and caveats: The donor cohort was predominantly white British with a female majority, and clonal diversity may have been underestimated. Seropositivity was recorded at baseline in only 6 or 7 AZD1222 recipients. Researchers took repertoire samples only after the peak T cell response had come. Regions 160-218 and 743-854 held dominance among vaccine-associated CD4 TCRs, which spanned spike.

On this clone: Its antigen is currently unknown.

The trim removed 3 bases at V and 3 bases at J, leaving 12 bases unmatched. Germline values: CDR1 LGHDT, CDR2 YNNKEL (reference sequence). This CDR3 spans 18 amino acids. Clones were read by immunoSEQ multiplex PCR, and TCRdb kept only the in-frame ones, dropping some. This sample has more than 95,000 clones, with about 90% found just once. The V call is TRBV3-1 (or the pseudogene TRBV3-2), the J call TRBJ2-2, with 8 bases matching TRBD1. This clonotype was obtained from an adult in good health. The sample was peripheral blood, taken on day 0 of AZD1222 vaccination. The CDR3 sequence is CASSQEEQGAKYTGELFF. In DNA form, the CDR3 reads TGTGCCAGCAGCCAGGAGGAGCAGGGGGCAAAATACACCGGGGAGCTGTTTTTT.